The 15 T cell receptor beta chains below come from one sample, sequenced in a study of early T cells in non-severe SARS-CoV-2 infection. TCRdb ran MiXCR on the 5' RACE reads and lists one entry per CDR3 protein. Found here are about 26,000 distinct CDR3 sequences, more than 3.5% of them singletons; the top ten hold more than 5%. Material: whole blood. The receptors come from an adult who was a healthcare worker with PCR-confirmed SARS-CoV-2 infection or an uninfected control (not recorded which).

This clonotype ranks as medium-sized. The CDR3 is CASSWVGGELFF. CDR3 bases: TGTGCCAGCAGCTGGGTAGGAGGGGAGCTGTTTTTT. This chain links TRBV7-9 with TRBJ2-2; no reliable D call. Germline V CDR1 and CDR2: SEHNR, FQNEAQ (reference sequence). This CDR3 comprises 12 residues. V shed 4 bases and J shed 8 bases, with 8 bases lying between them.

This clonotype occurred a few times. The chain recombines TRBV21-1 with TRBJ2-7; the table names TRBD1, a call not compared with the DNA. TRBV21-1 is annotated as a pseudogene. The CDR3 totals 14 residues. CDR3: CASSKEDRGDEQYF. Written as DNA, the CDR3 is TGTGCCAGCAGCAAAGAGGACAGGGGGGATGAGCAGTACTTC.

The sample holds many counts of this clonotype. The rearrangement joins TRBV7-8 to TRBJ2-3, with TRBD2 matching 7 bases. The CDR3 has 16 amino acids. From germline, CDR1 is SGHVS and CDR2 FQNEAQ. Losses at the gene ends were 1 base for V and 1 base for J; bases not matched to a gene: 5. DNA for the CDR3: TGTGCCAGCAGCTTAGTGACTAGCCGACGCACAGATACGCAGTATTTT. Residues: CASSLVTSRRTDTQYF.

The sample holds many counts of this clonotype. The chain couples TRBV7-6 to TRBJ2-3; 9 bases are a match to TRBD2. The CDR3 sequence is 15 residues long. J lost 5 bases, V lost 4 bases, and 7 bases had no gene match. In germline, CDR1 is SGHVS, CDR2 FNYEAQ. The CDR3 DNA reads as TGTGCCAGCAGCTCCCTCGAGACTAGCGGAGATACGCAGTATTTT. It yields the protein CASSSLETSGDTQYF.

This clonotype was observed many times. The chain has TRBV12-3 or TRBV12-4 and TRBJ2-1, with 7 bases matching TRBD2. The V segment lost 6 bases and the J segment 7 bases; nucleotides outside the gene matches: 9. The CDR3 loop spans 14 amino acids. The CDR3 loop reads CASRFNAGVNEQFF. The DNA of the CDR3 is TGTGCCAGCAGATTCAATGCGGGAGTGAATGAGCAGTTCTTC.

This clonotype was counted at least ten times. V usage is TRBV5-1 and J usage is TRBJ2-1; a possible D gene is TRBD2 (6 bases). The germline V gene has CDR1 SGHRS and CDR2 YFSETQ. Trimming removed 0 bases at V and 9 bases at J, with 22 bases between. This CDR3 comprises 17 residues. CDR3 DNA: TGCGCCAGCAGCTTGGTCGTAACAGCGGAGGGAGAAGGTGAGCAGTTCTTC. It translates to CASSLVVTAEGEGEQFF.

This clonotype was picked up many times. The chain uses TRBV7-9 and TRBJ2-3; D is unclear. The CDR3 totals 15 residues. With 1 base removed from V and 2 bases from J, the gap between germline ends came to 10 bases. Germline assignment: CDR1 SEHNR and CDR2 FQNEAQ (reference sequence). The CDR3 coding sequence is TGTGCCAGCAGCTTAGATCTGTTCCCCACAGATACGCAGTATTTT. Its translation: CASSLDLFPTDTQYF.

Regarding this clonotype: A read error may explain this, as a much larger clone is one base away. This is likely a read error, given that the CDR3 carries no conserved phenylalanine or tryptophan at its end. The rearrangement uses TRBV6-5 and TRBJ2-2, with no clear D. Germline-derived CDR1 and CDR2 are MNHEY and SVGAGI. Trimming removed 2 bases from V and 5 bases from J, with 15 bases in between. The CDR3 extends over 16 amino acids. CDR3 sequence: CASSYTPTGGTGELFS. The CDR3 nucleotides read TGTGCCAGCAGTTACACCCCGACGGGTGGGACCGGGGAGCTGTTTTCT.

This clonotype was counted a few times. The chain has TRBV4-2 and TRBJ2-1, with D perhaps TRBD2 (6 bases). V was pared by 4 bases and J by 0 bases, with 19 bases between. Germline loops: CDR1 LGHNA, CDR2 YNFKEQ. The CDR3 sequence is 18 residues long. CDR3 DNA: TGTGCCAGCAGCCCAAGGGTACTAGCTCAAAGCTCCTACAATGAGCAGTTCTTC. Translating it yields CASSPRVLAQSSYNEQFF.

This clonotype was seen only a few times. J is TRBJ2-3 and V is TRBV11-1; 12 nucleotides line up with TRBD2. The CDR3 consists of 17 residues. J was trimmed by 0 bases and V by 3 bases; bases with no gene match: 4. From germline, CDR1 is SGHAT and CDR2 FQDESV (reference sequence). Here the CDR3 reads CASSLLAGGKSTDTQYF. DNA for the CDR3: TGTGCCAGCAGCTTGCTAGCGGGAGGGAAAAGCACAGATACGCAGTATTTT.

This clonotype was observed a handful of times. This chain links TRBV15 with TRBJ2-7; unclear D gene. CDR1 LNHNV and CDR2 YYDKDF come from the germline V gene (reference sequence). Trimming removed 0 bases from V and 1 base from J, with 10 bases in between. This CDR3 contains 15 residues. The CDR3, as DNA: TGTGCCACCAGCAGAGATACTAACCCATCCTACGAGCAGTACTTC. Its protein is CATSRDTNPSYEQYF. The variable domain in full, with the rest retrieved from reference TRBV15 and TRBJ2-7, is DAMVIQNPRYQVTQFGKPVTLSCSQTLNHNVMYWYQQKSSQAPKLLFHYYDKDFNNEADTPDNFQSRRPNTSFCFLDIRSPGLGDTAMYLCATSRDTNPSYEQYFGPGTRLTVT.

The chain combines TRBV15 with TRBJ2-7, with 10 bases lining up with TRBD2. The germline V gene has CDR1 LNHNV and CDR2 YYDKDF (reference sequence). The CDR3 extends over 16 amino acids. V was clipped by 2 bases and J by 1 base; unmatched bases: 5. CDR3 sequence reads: CATSRYSGRISYEQYF. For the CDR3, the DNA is TGTGCCACCAGCAGATATAGCGGGAGGATTTCCTACGAGCAGTACTTC.

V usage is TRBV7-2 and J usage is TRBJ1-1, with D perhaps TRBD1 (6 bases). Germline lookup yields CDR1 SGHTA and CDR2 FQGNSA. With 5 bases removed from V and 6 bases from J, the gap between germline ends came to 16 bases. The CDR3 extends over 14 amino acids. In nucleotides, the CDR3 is TGTGCCAGCAGCCCCACAGGGAGGAGGTCTGAAGCTTTCTTT. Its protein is CASSPTGRRSEAFF.

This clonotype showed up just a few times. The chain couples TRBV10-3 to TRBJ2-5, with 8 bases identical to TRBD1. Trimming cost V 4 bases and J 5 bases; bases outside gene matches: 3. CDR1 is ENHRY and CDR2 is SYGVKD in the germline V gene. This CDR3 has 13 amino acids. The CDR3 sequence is CAISATGEETQYF. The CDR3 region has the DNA TGTGCCATCAGTGCGACAGGGGAGGAGACCCAGTACTTC.

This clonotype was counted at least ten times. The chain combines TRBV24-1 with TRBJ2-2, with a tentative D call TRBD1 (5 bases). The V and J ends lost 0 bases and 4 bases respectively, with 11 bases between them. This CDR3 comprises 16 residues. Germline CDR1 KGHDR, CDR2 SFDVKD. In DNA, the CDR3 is TGTGCCACCAGTGATTTGCAGGGTTGGGGCACCGGGGAGCTGTTTTTT. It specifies CATSDLQGWGTGELFF.